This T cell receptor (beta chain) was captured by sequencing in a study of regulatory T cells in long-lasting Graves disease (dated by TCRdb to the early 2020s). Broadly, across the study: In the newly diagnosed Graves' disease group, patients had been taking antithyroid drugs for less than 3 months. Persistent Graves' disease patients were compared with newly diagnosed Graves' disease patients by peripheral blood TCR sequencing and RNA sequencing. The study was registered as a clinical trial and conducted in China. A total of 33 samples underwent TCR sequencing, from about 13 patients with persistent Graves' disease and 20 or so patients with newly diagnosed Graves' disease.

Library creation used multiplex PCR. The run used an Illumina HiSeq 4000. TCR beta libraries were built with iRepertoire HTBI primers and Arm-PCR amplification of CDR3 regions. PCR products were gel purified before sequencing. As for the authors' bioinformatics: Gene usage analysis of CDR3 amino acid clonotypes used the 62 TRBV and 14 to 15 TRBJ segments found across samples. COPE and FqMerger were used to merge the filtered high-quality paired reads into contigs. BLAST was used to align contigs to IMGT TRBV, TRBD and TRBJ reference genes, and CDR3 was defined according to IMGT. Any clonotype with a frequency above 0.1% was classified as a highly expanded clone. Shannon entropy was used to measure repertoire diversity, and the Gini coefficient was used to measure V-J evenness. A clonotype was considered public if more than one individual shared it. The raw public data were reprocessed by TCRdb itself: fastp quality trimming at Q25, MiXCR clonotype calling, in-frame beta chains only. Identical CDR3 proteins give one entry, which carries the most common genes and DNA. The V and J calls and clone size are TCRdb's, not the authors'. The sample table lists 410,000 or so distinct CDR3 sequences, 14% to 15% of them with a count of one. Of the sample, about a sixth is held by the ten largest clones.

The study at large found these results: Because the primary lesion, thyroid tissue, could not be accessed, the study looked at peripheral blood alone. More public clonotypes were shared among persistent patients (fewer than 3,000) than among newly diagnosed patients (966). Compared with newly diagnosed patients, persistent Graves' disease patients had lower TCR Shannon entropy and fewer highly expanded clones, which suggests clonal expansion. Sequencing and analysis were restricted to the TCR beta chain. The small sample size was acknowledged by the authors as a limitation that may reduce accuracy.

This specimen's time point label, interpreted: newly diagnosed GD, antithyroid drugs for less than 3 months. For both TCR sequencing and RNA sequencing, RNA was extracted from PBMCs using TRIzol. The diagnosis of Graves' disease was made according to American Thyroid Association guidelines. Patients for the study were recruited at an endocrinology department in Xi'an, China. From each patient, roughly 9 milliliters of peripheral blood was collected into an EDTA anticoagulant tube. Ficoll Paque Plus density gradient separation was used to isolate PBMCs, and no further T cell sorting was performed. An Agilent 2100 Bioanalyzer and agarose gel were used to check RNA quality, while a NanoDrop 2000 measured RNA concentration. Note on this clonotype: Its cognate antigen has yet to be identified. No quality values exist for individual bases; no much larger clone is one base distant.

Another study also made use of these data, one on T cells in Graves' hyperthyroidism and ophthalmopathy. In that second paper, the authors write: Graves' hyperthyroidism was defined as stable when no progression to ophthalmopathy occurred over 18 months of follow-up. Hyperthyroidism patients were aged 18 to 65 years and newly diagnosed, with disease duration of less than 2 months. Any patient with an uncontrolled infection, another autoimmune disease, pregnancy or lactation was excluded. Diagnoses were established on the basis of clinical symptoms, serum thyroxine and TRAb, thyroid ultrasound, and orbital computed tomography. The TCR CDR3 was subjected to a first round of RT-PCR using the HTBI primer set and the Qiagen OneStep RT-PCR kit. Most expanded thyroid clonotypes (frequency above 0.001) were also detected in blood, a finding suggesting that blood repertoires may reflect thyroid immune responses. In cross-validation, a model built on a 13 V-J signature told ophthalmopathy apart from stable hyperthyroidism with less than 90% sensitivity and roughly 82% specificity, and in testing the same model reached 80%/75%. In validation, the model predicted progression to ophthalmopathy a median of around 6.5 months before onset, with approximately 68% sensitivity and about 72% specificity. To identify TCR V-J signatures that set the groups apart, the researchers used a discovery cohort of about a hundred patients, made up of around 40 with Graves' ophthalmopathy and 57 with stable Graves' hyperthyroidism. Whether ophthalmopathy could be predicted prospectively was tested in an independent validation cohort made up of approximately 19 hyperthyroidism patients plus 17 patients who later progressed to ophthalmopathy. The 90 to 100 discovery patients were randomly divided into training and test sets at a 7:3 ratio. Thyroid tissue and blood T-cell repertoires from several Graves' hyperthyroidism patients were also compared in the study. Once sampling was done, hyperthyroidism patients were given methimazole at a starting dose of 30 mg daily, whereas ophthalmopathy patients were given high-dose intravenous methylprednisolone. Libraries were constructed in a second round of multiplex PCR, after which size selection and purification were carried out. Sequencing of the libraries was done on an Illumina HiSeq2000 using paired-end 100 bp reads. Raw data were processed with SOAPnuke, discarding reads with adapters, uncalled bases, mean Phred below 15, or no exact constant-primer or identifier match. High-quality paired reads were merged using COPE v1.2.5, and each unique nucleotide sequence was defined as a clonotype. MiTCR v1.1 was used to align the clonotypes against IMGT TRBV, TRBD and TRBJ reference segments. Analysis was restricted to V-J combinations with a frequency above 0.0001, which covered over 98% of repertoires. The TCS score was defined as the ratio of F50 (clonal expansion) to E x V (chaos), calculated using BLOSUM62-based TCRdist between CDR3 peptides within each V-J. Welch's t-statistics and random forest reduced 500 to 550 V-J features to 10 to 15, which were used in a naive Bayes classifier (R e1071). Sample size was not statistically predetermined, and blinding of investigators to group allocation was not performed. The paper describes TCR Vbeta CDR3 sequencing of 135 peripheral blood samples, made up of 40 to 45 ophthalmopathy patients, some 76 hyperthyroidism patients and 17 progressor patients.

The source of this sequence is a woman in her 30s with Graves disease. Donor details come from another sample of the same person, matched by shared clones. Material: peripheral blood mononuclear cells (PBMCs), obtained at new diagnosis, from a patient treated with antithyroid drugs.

The DNA is TGTGCCACCAGCGCCGATAGACTAGCGGGAGAGACAGATACGCAGTATTTT. Protein translation: CATSADRLAGETDTQYF. The chain is assembled from TRBV15 and TRBJ2-3, with 12 junctional bases fitting TRBD2. The CDR3 goes from the cysteine to the phenylalanine over 17 residues. Only the CDR3 region is kept as DNA, spanning 51 bases read in frame from base 1. CDR1 LNHNV and CDR2 YYDKDF were looked up in the germline V gene (reference sequence). V is pruned by 5 bases and J by 3 bases, leaving 9 bases of the junction without a gene match.